What follows describes a single T cell receptor (beta chain). Its cognate antigen is unknown. This record belongs to a study of cytomegalovirus exposure and HLA in healthy donors. Whole-study findings and limits: Cytomegalovirus status, reportedly, was diagnosed with high specificity and sensitivity by the classifier. Follow-up analysis later connected one missense variant in DCLRE1C with trimming of TCR beta V- and J-genes.

The PCR used 60 Vbeta and 13 Jbeta primers. Sequenced by immunoSEQ multiplex PCR; TCRdb stores in-frame clones only, minus some. Seen here are about 96,000 clones, under 85% observed once, and the top ten hold approximately 14%. The CDR3 loop spans 15 amino acids. The trim removed 6 bases at V and 3 bases at J, leaving 5 bases unmatched. Germline V gene data show CDR1 as MNHEY and CDR2 as SMNVEV (reference sequence). Sequenced material: PBMCs. The clonotype originates from a woman aged 70 to 79 in good health and CMV-seropositive. The rearrangement joins TRBV27 to TRBJ2-2; 9 bases agree with TRBD2. The CDR3 protein is CASRETSGYTGELFF. DNA of the CDR3: TGTGCCAGCAGAGAGACTAGCGGTTACACCGGGGAGCTGTTTTTT.